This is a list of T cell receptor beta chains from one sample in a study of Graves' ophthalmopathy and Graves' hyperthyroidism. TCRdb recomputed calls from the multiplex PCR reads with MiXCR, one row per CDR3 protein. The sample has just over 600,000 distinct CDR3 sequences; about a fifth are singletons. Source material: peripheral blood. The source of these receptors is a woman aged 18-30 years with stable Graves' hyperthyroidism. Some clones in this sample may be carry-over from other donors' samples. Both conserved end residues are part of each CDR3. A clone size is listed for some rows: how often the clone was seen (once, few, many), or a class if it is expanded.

CASSYSLANEQYF,TRBV28,NA,13
CASGRRGNTGELFF,TRBV12-3/TRBV12-4,many,14
CASSFGGGGTEAFF,TRBV12-3/TRBV12-4,many,14
CASSTRASTGNTIYF,TRBV12-3/TRBV12-4,many,15
CASSLVENLAGANVLTF,TRBV7-8,many,17
CASSTTRRGILLQETQYF,TRBV19,many,18
CASTPGTGPSCEQYF,TRBV6-1,NA,15
CAWSVLGGSGYTF,TRBV30,many,13
CASSLASHEQYF,TRBV7-2,NA,12
CASSVDSGSSNEQYF,TRBV9,many,15
CATSREVRGHYEQYF,TRBV15,NA,15
CASSGLTGSVGELFF,TRBV27,many,15
CASSIGMTGPSYEQYF,TRBV19,NA,16
CASSQEVGNGYTF,TRBV3-1,NA,13
CASSLRDYYEQYF,TRBV11-2,many,13
CSVTRDTYYEQYF,TRBV29-1,once,13
CASSLRLTGAGGETQHF,TRBV7-2,NA,17
CASSTRGQAGELFF,TRBV7-3,NA,14
CASSFIVQISYEQYF,TRBV28,NA,15
CASSPGGSGGYTF,TRBV6-1,NA,13
CASSLGTGGMNTEAFF,TRBV28,many,16
CASSYSLLRKQETQYF,TRBV28,many,16
CASSPQTGYKETQYF,TRBV9,few,15
CASSSPETGTASYEQYF,TRBV11-1,many,17
CASSPLSRSSYEQYF,TRBV5-1,NA,15
CASSPRWSETQYF,TRBV7-3,many,13
CASSREQGRGYTF,TRBV5-1,many,13
CASSQRRGYLYEQYF,TRBV11-1,many,15
CSARDPPGGAVGETQYF,TRBV20-1,many,17
CASTLGPPGGTQYF,TRBV7-8,NA,14
CSARRGQGANVLTF,TRBV20-1,many,14
CASSDSGPQETQYF,TRBV2,many,14
CASSLRDRGYTEAFF,TRBV28,once,15